This note documents a single T cell receptor beta chain sequence. Using immunoSEQ multiplex PCR, the repertoire was profiled, and TCRdb retains in-frame clones only, with some absent. This sample yields more than 95,000 clones, of which 83% are seen a single time; approximately 13% belongs to the top ten. In germline, CDR1 is LGHNA, CDR2 YSLEER. Deletions cut 6 bases from V and 6 bases from J, with 21 bases between. The CDR3 contains 15 residues. These data originate in a study of control samples from healthy donors and cancer patients. The sequence came from a woman in her fifties or sixties in good health. The genes are TRBV4-3 and TRBJ2-7, with a weak D call TRBD1 (5 bases). The sample taken for sequencing was blood. This CDR3 is CASSPGRAQRGEQYF. CDR3 nucleotide sequence: TGCGCCAGCAGTCCAGGCAGGGCTCAACGAGGCGAGCAGTACTTC.